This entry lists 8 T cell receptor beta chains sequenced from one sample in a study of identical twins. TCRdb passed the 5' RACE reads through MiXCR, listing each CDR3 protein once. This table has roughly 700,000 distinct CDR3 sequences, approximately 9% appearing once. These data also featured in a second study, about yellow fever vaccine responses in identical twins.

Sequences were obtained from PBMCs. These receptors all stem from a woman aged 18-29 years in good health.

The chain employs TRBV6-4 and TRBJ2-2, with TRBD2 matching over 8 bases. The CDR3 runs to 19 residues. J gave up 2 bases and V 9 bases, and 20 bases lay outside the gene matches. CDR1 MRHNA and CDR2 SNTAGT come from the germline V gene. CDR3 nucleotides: TGTGCCAGTAGGACTAGCCTCGGCGGGCGACCCCTAAACACCGGGGAGCTGTTTTTT. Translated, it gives CASRTSLGGRPLNTGELFF.

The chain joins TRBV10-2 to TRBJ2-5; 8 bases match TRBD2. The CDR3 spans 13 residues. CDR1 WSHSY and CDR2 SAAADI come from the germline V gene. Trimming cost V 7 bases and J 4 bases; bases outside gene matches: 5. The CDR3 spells CASTDGGAETQYF. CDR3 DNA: TGCGCCAGCACCGACGGGGGGGCAGAGACCCAGTACTTC.

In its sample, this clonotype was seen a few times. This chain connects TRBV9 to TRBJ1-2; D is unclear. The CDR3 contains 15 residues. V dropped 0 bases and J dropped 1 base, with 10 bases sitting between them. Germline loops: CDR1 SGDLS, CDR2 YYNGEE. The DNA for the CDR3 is TGTGCCAGCAGCGTAGGCGGAGACCTTAACTATGGCTACACCTTC. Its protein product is CASSVGGDLNYGYTF. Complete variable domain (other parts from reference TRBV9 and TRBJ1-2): DSGVTQTPKHLITATGQRVTLRCSPRSGDLSVYWYQQSLDQGLQFLIQYYNGEERAKGNILERFSAQQFPDLHSELNLSSLELGDSALYFCASSVGGDLNYGYTFGSGTRLTVV.

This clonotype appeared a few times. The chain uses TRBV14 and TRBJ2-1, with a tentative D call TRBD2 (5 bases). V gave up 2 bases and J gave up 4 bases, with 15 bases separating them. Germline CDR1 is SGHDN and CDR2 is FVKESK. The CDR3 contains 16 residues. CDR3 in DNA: TGTGCCAGCAGCCAACTTAAACTAGATATATACAATGAGCAGTTCTTC. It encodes CASSQLKLDIYNEQFF. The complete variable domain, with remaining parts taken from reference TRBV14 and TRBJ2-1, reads EAGVTQFPSHSVIEKGQTVTLRCDPISGHDNLYWYRRVMGKEIKFLLHFVKESKQDESGMPNNRFLAERTGGTYSTLKVQPAELEDSGVYFCASSQLKLDIYNEQFFGPGTRLTVL.

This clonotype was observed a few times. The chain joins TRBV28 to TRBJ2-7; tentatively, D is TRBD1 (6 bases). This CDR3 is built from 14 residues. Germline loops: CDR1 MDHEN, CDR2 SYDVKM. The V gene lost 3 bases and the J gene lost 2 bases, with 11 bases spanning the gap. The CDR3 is CASSLTGPTYEQYF. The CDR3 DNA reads TGTGCCAGCAGTTTGACAGGCCCAACCTACGAGCAGTACTTC.

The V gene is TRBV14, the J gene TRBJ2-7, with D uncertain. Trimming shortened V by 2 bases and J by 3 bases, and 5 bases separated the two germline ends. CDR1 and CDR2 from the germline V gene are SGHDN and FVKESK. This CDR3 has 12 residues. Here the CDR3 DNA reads TGTGCCAGCAGCCAAACCCTCTACGAGCAGTACTTC. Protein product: CASSQTLYEQYF.

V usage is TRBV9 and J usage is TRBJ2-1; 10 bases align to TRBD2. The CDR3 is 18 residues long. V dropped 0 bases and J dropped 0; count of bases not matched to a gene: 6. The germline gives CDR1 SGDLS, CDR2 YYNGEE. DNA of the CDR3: TGTGCCAGCAGCGTAGTCGAACTAGCGGGACACTCCTACAATGAGCAGTTCTTC. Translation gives CASSVVELAGHSYNEQFF.

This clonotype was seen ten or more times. CDR3 residues: CASSAPSTDTQYF. CDR3 in DNA: TGTGCCAGCAGCGCCCCTAGCACAGATACGCAGTATTTT. The chain has TRBV7-2 and TRBJ2-3; D is unclear. Per the germline V gene, CDR1 is SGHTA and CDR2 is FQGNSA. This CDR3 is 13 amino acids long. The ends were cut back, 5 bases at V and 0 bases at J, with 6 bases in the middle.